Sequencing of this TCR beta chain was carried out in a study of T-cell reconstitution after alpha-beta-depleted transplantation in children. This clonotype has only a few counts. V was pared by 2 bases and J by 7 bases, with 12 bases between. The length of the CDR3 is 14 residues. Per the germline V gene, CDR1 is SGHAT and CDR2 is FQNNGV. It was with unique molecular identifiers that the TCRbeta library was prepared. TCRdb reanalysed the PCR reads using MiXCR and keeps one entry per CDR3 protein. The sample records about 440,000 distinct CDR3 sequences, about 40% being singletons. This TCR was recovered from a girl aged 2 to 10 with aplastic anemia, due to receive a stem cell transplant. The chain combines TRBV11-2 with TRBJ1-5; a weak D match, TRBD1 (6 bases). The material was PBMCs, obtained before TCRalphabeta/CD19-depleted stem cell transplant. The CDR3 protein is CASSLNRAKQPQHF. The CDR3 DNA reads as TGTGCCAGCAGCTTAAACAGGGCAAAGCAGCCCCAGCATTTT. Variable domain in full (rest from reference TRBV11-2 and TRBJ1-5): EAGVAQSPRYKIIEKRQSVAFWCNPISGHATLYWYQQILGQGPKLLIQFQNNGVVDDSQLPKDRFSAERLKGVDSTLKIQPAKLEDSAVYLCASSLNRAKQPQHFGDGTRLSIL.